A single sample gave rise to the 24 T cell receptor beta chains below, sequenced in a study of metastatic and nonmetastatic thyroid tumors. TCRdb re-called clones via MiXCR from the PCR reads. The table lists about 31,000 clones, roughly a fifth of them singletons, with about 20% in the top ten. Thyroid surgery took place with no prior treatment in any patient. The sequencing sample was made of blood. All receptors come from a female donor with papillary thyroid cancer or a benign thyroid nodule (not recorded which). Some clones in this sample may be carry-over from other donors' samples.

This clone was seen repeatedly, ten times or more. The chain joins TRBV7-9 to TRBJ2-1, with 14 bases fitting TRBD2. With V trimmed by 3 bases and J by 11 bases, 3 bases remained unmatched. This CDR3 spans 14 amino acids. Per germline, CDR1 SEHNR and CDR2 FQNEAQ (reference sequence). The CDR3 loop is CASSFGTSGGKQFF. CDR3 coding DNA: TGTGCCAGCAGCTTCGGGACTAGCGGGGGAAAGCAGTTCTTC.

This clone is medium-sized in the sample. The chain employs TRBV6-5 and TRBJ2-7; a possible D gene is TRBD1 (6 bases). Trimming shortened V by 2 bases and J by 3 bases, and 14 bases separated the two germline ends. Germline CDR1 MNHEY, CDR2 SVGAGI. This CDR3 region has 15 residues. The CDR3 here is CASSYAMGAVYEQYF. CDR3 in DNA: TGTGCCAGCAGTTACGCCATGGGGGCCGTCTACGAGCAGTACTTC.

This rearrangement joins TRBV6-1 to TRBJ2-3; 11 nucleotides agree with TRBD1. The junction had 6 bases not matched to a gene; V was cut back by 7 bases and J by 3 bases. Germline V gene data show CDR1 as MNHNS and CDR2 as SASEGT. The CDR3 length is 15 residues. The CDR3 loop reads CASTSGQGATDTQYF. In DNA, the CDR3 is TGTGCCAGCACCTCAGGACAGGGGGCAACAGATACGCAGTATTTT.

The sample holds a few counts of this clone. The J gene is TRBJ1-6, the V gene TRBV6-1; 10 bases agree with TRBD1. This CDR3 region has 15 residues. V dropped 2 bases and J dropped 9; count of bases not matched to a gene: 4. Germline V gives CDR1 MNHNS, CDR2 SASEGT. The CDR3 spells CASSELGTGVSPLHF. The CDR3 coding sequence is TGTGCCAGCAGTGAACTAGGGACAGGGGTTTCACCCCTCCACTTT.

This clone is labeled as medium-sized. J is TRBJ2-7 and V is TRBV6-5; 8 bases match TRBD2. V lost 2 bases and J lost 0; bases outside the gene matches: 6. The V gene's germline CDR1 is MNHEY and CDR2 SVGAGI. The CDR3 spans 16 residues. DNA of the CDR3: TGTGCCAGCAGTTACCCGATAGCGGGGCCCTCCTACGAGCAGTACTTC. Its translation: CASSYPIAGPSYEQYF.

This rearrangement joins TRBV18 to TRBJ1-1; D is undetermined. The CDR3 is 15 amino acids. The germline CDR1 and CDR2 sequences are KGHSH and LQKENI. Trimming took off 2 bases at V and 1 base at J, with 11 bases between the two ends. CDR3 loop: CASSPGPEGNTEAFF. The CDR3 DNA reads TGTGCCAGCTCACCAGGGCCAGAAGGGAACACTGAAGCTTTCTTT.

A few counts support this clone. J is TRBJ1-2 and V is TRBV2; no definite D call. Germline values: CDR1 SNHLY, CDR2 FYNNEI. Trimming removed 4 bases at V and 2 bases at J, with 14 bases between. The CDR3 loop spans 15 amino acids. The DNA for the CDR3 is TGTGCCAGCAGTGTATCTAGGGATTCAAACTATGGCTACACCTTC. This codes for CASSVSRDSNYGYTF.

The V and J genes are TRBV9 and TRBJ1-1, with no clear D. This CDR3 has 14 residues. Looked up from germline, CDR1 is SGDLS and CDR2 is YYNGEE. V was clipped by 0 bases and J by 1 base, with 7 bases between them. CDR3 loop: CASSVAVRNTEAFF. DNA of the CDR3: TGTGCCAGCAGCGTAGCGGTCAGGAACACTGAAGCTTTCTTT.

A remark on this clone: One end of the junction is discordant with germline, which a read error may explain. The chain combines TRBV12-3 or TRBV12-4 with TRBJ2-7; the match to TRBD1 covers 7 bases. CDR3 length equals 15 residues. DNA of the CDR3: TGTTCCAGCAGTCCCGGACAGGCGATCTCCTACGAGCAGTACTTC. It translates to CSSSPGQAISYEQYF.

This clone was seen ten or more times. CDR3 amino acids: CASSQDRNTEAFF. Written as DNA, the CDR3 is TGTGCCAGCTCACAGGACCGGAACACTGAAGCTTTCTTT. The rearrangement uses TRBV18 and TRBJ1-1; unclear D gene. The germline gives CDR1 KGHSH, CDR2 LQKENI. This CDR3 has 13 residues. V was cut by 4 bases and J by 1 base, with 7 bases left in between.

In this sample, this clone is medium-sized. V usage is TRBV6-5 and J usage is TRBJ1-2; TRBD1 matches at 9 bases. This CDR3 is 18 amino acids long. Germline CDR1 is MNHEY and CDR2 is SVGAGI. J lost 4 bases, V lost 2 bases, and 14 bases had no gene match. The CDR3 nucleotides are TGTGCCAGCAGTTACGCACCGGGACAGGGTGTCTTTTCCTATGGCTACACCTTC. Its translation is CASSYAPGQGVFSYGYTF.

This clone was observed many times. This sample also contains other DNA sequences that code for the same CDR3. The V call is TRBV5-4, the J call TRBJ1-5, with TRBD1 as a possible D gene (6 bases). Germline lookup yields CDR1 SGHNT and CDR2 YYREEE (reference sequence). Trimming pared 0 bases from V and 1 base from J, leaving 11 bases between. The CDR3 is 16 amino acids. CDR3 coding DNA: TGTGCCAGCAGCTTGGGAGGTCAGGGGAGCAATCAGCCCCAGCATTTT. It encodes CASSLGGQGSNQPQHF.

This clone has a single count. This chain connects TRBV7-3 to TRBJ1-2; 9 nucleotides match TRBD1. Looked up from germline, CDR1 is SGHTA and CDR2 is FQGTGA. Trimming cost V 4 bases and J 1 base; bases outside gene matches: 7. The CDR3 extends over 16 amino acids. The DNA of the CDR3 is TGTGCCAGCAGCTCCTGGACAGGGGTCGTTAACTATGGCTACACCTTC. Protein product: CASSSWTGVVNYGYTF.

In this sample, this clone is medium-sized (0.01 to 0.1%). The genes are TRBV19 and TRBJ1-6; D is unresolved. CDR3 length equals 15 residues. Per the germline V gene, CDR1 is LNHDA and CDR2 is SQIVND (reference sequence). With 3 bases removed from V and 0 bases from J, the gap between germline ends came to 6 bases. The CDR3 reads CASSMSASYNSPLHF. For the CDR3, the DNA is TGTGCCAGTAGTATGTCGGCCTCCTATAATTCACCCCTCCACTTT.

In this sample, this clone turned up a few times. The chain employs TRBV6-1 and TRBJ2-7; a weak D match, TRBD2 (11 bases). V was pared by 6 bases and J by 2 bases, with 23 bases between. The germline V gene has CDR1 MNHNS and CDR2 SASEGT. The CDR3 is 17 residues long. CDR3: CASREDRGTSGAYEQYF. CDR3 bases: TGTGCCAGCAGGGAGGACAGGGGGACTAGCGGAGCCTACGAGCAGTACTTC.

The genes are TRBV7-9 and TRBJ1-1; 11 bases are a match to TRBD1. The ends lost 1 base at V and 4 bases at J; junction bases unmatched: 2. This CDR3 is built from 15 residues. CDR1 and CDR2 (germline): SEHNR, FQNEAQ (reference sequence). CDR3 sequence reads: CASSLGGTGGTEAFF. CDR3 bases: TGTGCCAGCAGCTTAGGGGGGACAGGGGGCACTGAAGCTTTCTTT.

The chain is built from TRBV30 and TRBJ2-2, with TRBD1 identical over 10 bases. With 5 bases clipped from V and 3 bases from J, the junction kept 0 bases outside the gene matches. CDR3 length: 13 residues. Germline V CDR1 and CDR2: GTSNPN, SVGIG (reference sequence). The CDR3, as DNA: TGTGCCTGGGGACAGGGGGACACCGGGGAGCTGTTTTTT. Amino acid sequence: CAWGQGDTGELFF.

In its sample, this clone was seen a few times. The chain carries TRBV2 and TRBJ2-3; 10 bases match TRBD2. With 4 bases clipped from V and 4 bases from J, the junction kept 5 bases outside the gene matches. Germline-derived CDR1 and CDR2 are SNHLY and FYNNEI. CDR3 length: 15 amino acids. The CDR3 bases are TGTGCCAGCAGTGCGGCTAGCGGGAGTCCAGATACGCAGTATTTT. Translating gives CASSAASGSPDTQYF.

This clone was found many times. This chain uses TRBV19 with TRBJ1-1; D possibly corresponds to TRBD1 (6 bases). This CDR3 comprises 13 residues. V lost 9 bases and J lost 3, with 14 bases in between. Germline V lookup: CDR1 LNHDA, CDR2 SQIVND (reference sequence). The CDR3 DNA sequence: TGTGCCAGCGTACAGGGTTGGGACACTGAAGCTTTCTTT. Protein: CASVQGWDTEAFF.

On this clone itself: One base away lies a much larger clone, so this may be a sequencing read error. Other DNA sequences of this sample code for an identical CDR3. The chain uses TRBV5-4 and TRBJ2-7, with TRBD1 identical over 8 bases. Losses at the gene ends were 4 bases for V and 6 bases for J; bases not matched to a gene: 9. The CDR3 spans 14 residues. Per germline, CDR1 SGHNT and CDR2 YYREEE (reference sequence). The CDR3 DNA is TGTGCCAGCAGCGGTCGGGACAGGTCTCTCGAGCAGTACTTC. Translating gives CASSGRDRSLEQYF.

This clone was counted a few times. The chain links TRBV6-1 to TRBJ1-5, with 8 bases matching TRBD1. Germline V CDR1 and CDR2: MNHNS, SASEGT. J lost 1 base, V lost 5 bases, and 4 bases had no gene match. This CDR3 region has 15 residues. The CDR3 spells CASSHDRGSNQPQHF. In nucleotides, the CDR3 is TGTGCCAGCAGTCACGACAGGGGAAGCAATCAGCCCCAGCATTTT.

This clone was seen a few times. This may arise from a read error, as a much more abundant clone is one base away. V is TRBV10-3 and J is TRBJ1-1; tentatively, D is TRBD1 (5 bases). V gave up 10 bases and J gave up 1 base, with 16 bases separating them. CDR3 length: 14 amino acids. From germline, CDR1 is ENHRY and CDR2 SYGVKD. The CDR3 protein is CATGVGGENTEAFF. CDR3 nucleotide sequence: TGTGCCACCGGTGTTGGGGGGGAGAACACTGAAGCTTTCTTT.

This clone has ten or more counts. The chain combines TRBV7-9 with TRBJ2-4; D is possibly TRBD1 (6 bases). Germline-derived CDR1 and CDR2 are SEHNR and FQNEAQ (reference sequence). This CDR3 contains 16 residues. The V end was cut by 1 base, the J end by 2 bases, with 12 bases between. The DNA for the CDR3 is TGTGCCAGCAGCTTAGGCGCAGGGGTAACCAAAAACATTCAGTACTTC. As protein: CASSLGAGVTKNIQYF.

In its sample, this clone is medium-sized. This chain links TRBV6-1 with TRBJ2-6; D is unclear. V shed 8 bases and J shed 0 bases, with 5 bases lying between them. Looked up from germline, CDR1 is MNHNS and CDR2 is SASEGT. This CDR3 contains 13 residues. In DNA, the CDR3 is TGTGCCAGCGCCCTCTCTGGGGCCAACGTCCTGACTTTC. This sequence encodes CASALSGANVLTF.